This TCR beta chain is from a study of cytomegalovirus exposure and HLA in healthy donors. Whole-study context: Most genotyped donors, about four fifths of 300 to 400, had Caucasian-associated genetic ancestry.

This PCR relied on a set of 60 Vbeta primers and 13 Jbeta primers. Produced via immunoSEQ multiplex PCR; TCRdb's table is partial and in-frame only. The sample contains around 140,000 clones, 70% to 85% of which appear only once. This clone has only one observation. Its specificity is not known. Study-wide results and caveats: Most CMV-associated TCR beta chains appeared HLA-restricted in a later analysis. Later analysis revealed greater clonal expansion in HLA-associated TCR beta chains than in equally common others. Cytomegalovirus status was reportedly diagnosed by the classifier with high sensitivity and specificity.

The V segment lost 4 bases and the J segment 4 bases; nucleotides outside the gene matches: 10. The CDR3 has 16 residues. The germline gives CDR1 SEHNR, CDR2 FQNEAQ (reference sequence). The chain uses TRBV7-9 and TRBJ2-1, with 7 positions matching TRBD2. The source material was PBMCs. The source is a male donor in good health and CMV-seronegative. CDR3 sequence reads: CASSYFGLAVYNEQFF. CDR3 nucleotide sequence: TGTGCCAGCAGCTACTTTGGGCTAGCGGTATACAATGAGCAGTTCTTC.